One T cell receptor beta chain is described in this entry. Repertoires were generated with immunoSEQ multiplex PCR, while TCRdb's copy carries only in-frame clones and drops some. The table has approximately 240,000 clones, around 84% seen once; the top ten hold 4.5% to 5.5%. From germline, CDR1 is SGHNT and CDR2 YENEEA. With 1 base removed from V and 0 bases from J, the gap between germline ends came to 15 bases. The CDR3 spans 17 residues. These data belong to a study of blood T cell repertoires in COVID-19. This receptor was taken from a woman aged 55-70 years who had recovered from COVID-19. The gene calls are TRBV11-3 and TRBJ2-5; D might be TRBD1 (5 bases). The sample comprised peripheral blood. The chain's CDR3 is CASSLGYSDSYQETQYF. The CDR3 bases are TGTGCCAGCAGCTTAGGGTATTCCGACAGTTACCAAGAGACCCAGTACTTC.